The 20 T cell receptor beta chains below all came from one sample that was sequenced in a study of T cells in tuberculosis. Here immunoSEQ multiplex PCR was the method, and the copy in TCRdb shows in-frame clones only, minus some. Among roughly 45,000 clones listed, around 94% were seen once. The sequenced sample was PBMCs. The source of these receptors is a donor between 10 and 35 years old with latent tuberculosis or without tuberculosis infection. Some clones in this sample may be carry-over from other donors' samples.

This clone has a single count. The V and J genes are TRBV5-5 and TRBJ1-2, with unresolved D. V lost 4 bases and J lost 7, with 11 bases in between. CDR1 and CDR2 from the germline V gene are SGHKS and YYEKEE (reference sequence). This CDR3 has 12 residues. The CDR3 sequence is CASSPQVSGYTF. The CDR3 DNA reads as TGTGCCAGCAGCCCGCAGGTATCTGGCTACACCTTC. The whole variable domain, remainder taken from reference TRBV5-5 and TRBJ1-2, is DAGVTQSPTHLIKTRGQQVTLRCSPISGHKSVSWYQQVLGQGPQFIFQYYEKEERGRGNFPDRFSARQFPNYSSELNVNALLLGDSALYLCASSPQVSGYTFGSGTRLTVV.

The chain joins TRBV18 to TRBJ2-7; 7 positions match TRBD1. The CDR3 extends over 15 amino acids. Germline V gene lookup returns CDR1 KGHSH and CDR2 LQKENI. Unmatched junction bases numbered 5, after V lost 2 bases and J lost 1 base. DNA of the CDR3: TGTGCCAGCTCACCAACCCAGGGGGTGTCCTACGAGCAGTACTTC. This codes for CASSPTQGVSYEQYF.

The V and J genes are TRBV10-3 and TRBJ2-3, with D possibly being TRBD1 (6 bases). V was shortened by 4 bases and J by 4 bases, with 18 bases between the two germline ends. The germline V gene encodes CDR1 ENHRY and CDR2 SYGVKD. This CDR3 comprises 16 residues. CDR3 DNA: TGTGCCATCAGTGCGGGCTCCGGGACACCCCCAGATACGCAGTATTTT. Protein product: CAISAGSGTPPDTQYF.

The rearrangement joins TRBV7-8 to TRBJ2-3; 8 bases line up with TRBD2. The CDR3 loop spans 16 amino acids. V trimming: 5 bases; J trimming: 4 bases; junction bases outside the gene matches: 11. Germline-derived CDR1 and CDR2 are SGHVS and FQNEAQ. The CDR3 nucleotides read TGTGCCAGCAGCCGCATCGAAGGACTAGCAGCAGATACGCAGTATTTT. Protein product: CASSRIEGLAADTQYF.

This chain uses TRBV29-1 with TRBJ2-5, with D possibly being TRBD1 (5 bases). Germline loops: CDR1 SQVTM, CDR2 ANQGSEA. The CDR3 spans 14 residues. V dropped 7 bases and J dropped 1 base, with 16 bases sitting between them. CDR3 in amino acids: CSAPLLGPQETQYF. DNA for the CDR3: TGCAGCGCCCCTTTGTTGGGGCCCCAAGAGACCCAGTACTTC.

V is TRBV19 and J is TRBJ1-3; D unclear. Trimming shortened V by 1 base and J by 0 bases, and 10 bases separated the two germline ends. Germline V gene data show CDR1 as LNHDA and CDR2 as SQIVND (reference sequence). This CDR3 has 16 residues. Written as DNA, the CDR3 is TGTGCCAGTAGTATAGGTGCGGTAAGCTCTGGAAACACCATATATTTT. The encoded protein is CASSIGAVSSGNTIYF.

V and J are TRBV4-3 and TRBJ2-7; D remains ambiguous. The length of the CDR3 is 15 residues. Germline V gene sequence: CDR1 LGHNA, CDR2 YSLEER. V dropped 0 bases and J dropped 1 base, with 10 bases sitting between them. The CDR3 DNA follows: TGCGCCAGCAGCCAAGATACCGACATTTCCTACGAGCAGTACTTC. It specifies CASSQDTDISYEQYF.

V and J are TRBV28 and TRBJ1-5; D is unresolved. In germline, CDR1 is MDHEN, CDR2 SYDVKM. The CDR3 consists of 14 residues. The ends were cut back, 8 bases at V and 0 bases at J, with 11 bases in the middle. CDR3 region: CASRDTYSNQPQHF. CDR3 sequence (DNA): TGTGCCAGCCGTGACACGTATAGCAATCAGCCCCAGCATTTT. The full variable domain, its missing parts supplied by reference TRBV28 and TRBJ1-5, is DVKVTQSSRYLVKRTGEKVFLECVQDMDHENMFWYRQDPGLGLRLIYFSYDVKMKEKGDIPEGYSVSREKKERFSLILESASTNQTSMYLCASRDTYSNQPQHFGDGTRLSIL.

This clone was detected once. The CDR3 is CASSSTHGIKSTDTQYF. In nucleotides, the CDR3 is TGTGCCAGCAGTTCGACTCACGGGATAAAAAGCACAGATACGCAGTATTTT. The genes are TRBV28 and TRBJ2-3; D may be TRBD2 (5 bases). Trimming shortened V by 4 bases and J by 0 bases, and 17 bases separated the two germline ends. The length of the CDR3 is 17 residues. CDR1 is MDHEN, CDR2 SYDVKM, per germline.

The chain recombines TRBV21-1 with TRBJ2-1; TRBD2 reflects the table's D call only, with no check against the DNA. TRBV21-1 constitutes a pseudogene. The CDR3 is made up of 16 amino acids. This CDR3 is CASSRTSHALHNEQFF. The CDR3 nucleotides read TGTGCCAGCAGTAGGACTAGCCATGCCCTCCACAATGAGCAGTTCTTC.

The gene calls are TRBV10-3 and TRBJ1-1, with D perhaps TRBD1 (6 bases). The CDR3 runs to 14 residues. Germline CDR1 ENHRY, CDR2 SYGVKD. Trimming took 8 bases from V and 5 from J, leaving 18 bases between them. The CDR3 coding sequence is TGTGCCATCGGGCAACAGGGTTTGTGGACTGAAGCTTTCTTT. Translated, it gives CAIGQQGLWTEAFF.

The V call is TRBV12-5, the J call TRBJ1-5; the D is unclear. CDR1 is LGHNT and CDR2 is FRNRAP in the germline V gene. Deletions cut 5 bases from V and 6 bases from J, with 20 bases between. The CDR3 length is 16 residues. The CDR3 sequence is CASGRAFEEAGQPQHF. CDR3 bases: TGTGCTAGTGGTCGGGCCTTCGAAGAGGCGGGTCAGCCCCAGCATTTT.

This chain joins TRBV28 and TRBJ2-3; 12 bases line up with TRBD2. Germline CDR1 and CDR2: MDHEN and SYDVKM. J lost 6 bases, V lost 5 bases, and 9 bases had no gene match. The CDR3 has 16 residues. The CDR3 DNA follows: TGTGCCAGCAGTAACCCATGGCTAGCGGGAGGGGATACGCAGTATTTT. It yields the protein CASSNPWLAGGDTQYF.

This clone came up a few times. The V and J genes are TRBV12-5 and TRBJ1-1; D is perhaps TRBD1 (5 bases). CDR3 length: 15 residues. Deletions cut 4 bases from V and 5 bases from J, with 17 bases between. Looked up from germline, CDR1 is LGHNT and CDR2 is FRNRAP. The CDR3 loop is CASGWYGGLRTEAFF. CDR3 DNA sequence: TGTGCTAGTGGTTGGTACGGGGGTCTGAGGACTGAAGCTTTCTTT.

The CDR3 loop is CASKISGEETQYF. CDR3 sequence (DNA): TGCGCCAGCAAAATCTCGGGGGAGGAGACCCAGTACTTC. The rearrangement joins TRBV10-2 to TRBJ2-5, with D possibly TRBD2 on 6 matching bases. The V gene's germline CDR1 is WSHSY and CDR2 SAAADI. CDR3 length: 13 residues. V lost 7 bases to trimming and J lost 5 bases, with 14 bases between them.

The V call is TRBV7-3, the J call TRBJ2-2; tentative D call: TRBD2 (5 bases). Deletions cut 8 bases from V and 1 base from J, with 11 bases between. Germline V lookup: CDR1 SGHTA, CDR2 FQGTGA. The CDR3 is 14 amino acids. The CDR3 sequence is CASSDGLNTGELFF. The CDR3 region has the DNA TGTGCCAGCTCTGACGGACTGAACACCGGGGAGCTGTTTTTT.

This chain links TRBV28 with TRBJ1-5, with D uncertain. V was pared by 6 bases and J by 5 bases, with 20 bases between. Germline V gene sequence: CDR1 MDHEN, CDR2 SYDVKM. The CDR3 has 16 residues. CDR3 sequence (DNA): TGTGCCAGCAGCCCTATCCTGATCCTCCTCCATCAGCCCCAGCATTTT. Translation gives CASSPILILLHQPQHF.

V usage is TRBV15 and J usage is TRBJ1-1, with unresolved D. The germline gives CDR1 LNHNV, CDR2 YYDKDF (reference sequence). The CDR3 runs 14 residues. Trimming removed 0 bases at V and 1 base at J, with 6 bases between. The CDR3 bases are TGTGCCACCAGCAGAGATATCTGGAACACTGAAGCTTTCTTT. This gives the protein CATSRDIWNTEAFF.

The gene calls are TRBV4-2 and TRBJ2-7, with D tentatively TRBD2 (5 bases). The CDR3 runs to 13 residues. Germline CDR1 LGHNA, CDR2 YNFKEQ. V was clipped by 2 bases and J by 3 bases, with 8 bases between them. CDR3 residues: CASSQYEGYEQYF. CDR3 nucleotides: TGTGCCAGCAGCCAATATGAGGGCTACGAGCAGTACTTC.

J is TRBJ1-1 and V is TRBV21-1; the table assigns TRBD1, which was not confirmed against the DNA. TRBV21-1 is designated a pseudogene. The CDR3 runs 16 residues. CDR3 sequence reads: CASSRTKGQLNTEAFF. The CDR3 DNA reads as TGTGCCAGCAGCCGCACTAAGGGACAACTGAACACTGAAGCTTTCTTT.